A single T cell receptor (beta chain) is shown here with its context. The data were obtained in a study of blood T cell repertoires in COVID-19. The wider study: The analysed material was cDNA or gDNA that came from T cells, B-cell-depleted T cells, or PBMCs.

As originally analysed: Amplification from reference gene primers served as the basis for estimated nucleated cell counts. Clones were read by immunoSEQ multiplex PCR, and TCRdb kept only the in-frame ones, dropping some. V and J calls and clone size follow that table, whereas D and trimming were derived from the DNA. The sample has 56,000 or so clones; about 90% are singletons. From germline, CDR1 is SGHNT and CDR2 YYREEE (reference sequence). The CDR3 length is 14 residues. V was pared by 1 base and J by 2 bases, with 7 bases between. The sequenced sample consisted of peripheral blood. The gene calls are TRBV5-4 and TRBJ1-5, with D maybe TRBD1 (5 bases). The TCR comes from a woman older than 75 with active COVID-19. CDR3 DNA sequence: TGTGCCAGCAGCTTGCCGGGGGGCAATCAGCCCCAGCATTTT. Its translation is CASSLPGGNQPQHF.